The next 3 T cell receptor beta chains were all read from a single sample in a study of cytotoxic CD8 clonotypes in ibrutinib-treated CLL (dated by TCRdb to the early 2020s). The protocol used for the library was the immunoSEQ multiplex PCR assay. As stored in TCRdb, this immuneACCESS dataset retains in-frame rearrangements with V and J assigned. A fraction of the clones does not appear; measured against another copy, unresolved V genes explain less than half of the discrepancy, and the remainder lacks a known reason. The sample contains more than 200,000 clones, just over 70% of them found a single time. Clones ranked in the top ten supply 5.5% to 6% of the sample. The time point label, as the study defines it: eleven to twelve months on ibrutinib. The sequences come from PBMCs, collected after 12 months of ibrutinib treatment. These receptors were obtained from a human donor with chronic lymphocytic leukemia.

This sequence joins TRBV4-1 and TRBJ1-4, with 12 bases matching TRBD1. The V gene's germline CDR1 is MGHRA and CDR2 YSYEKL. With 3 bases clipped from V and 9 bases from J, the junction kept 8 bases outside the gene matches. The CDR3 runs 16 residues. DNA of the CDR3: TGCGCCAGCAGCCAGTCCGGGACAGGGGGCGGGAAAAAACTGTTTTTT. Its translation: CASSQSGTGGGKKLFF.

The V gene is TRBV4-3, the J gene TRBJ2-3; D tentatively fits TRBD1 or TRBD2 (7 bases each). Looked up from germline, CDR1 is LGHNA and CDR2 is YSLEER. The CDR3 has 15 amino acids. Trimming shortened V by 4 bases and J by 2 bases, and 13 bases separated the two germline ends. DNA of the CDR3: TGCGCCAGCAGCCCCAGGGGGGGCTCCACAGATACGCAGTATTTT. Encoded protein: CASSPRGGSTDTQYF.

This clone was observed once. The gene calls are TRBV13 and TRBJ1-3, with a possible D match to TRBD1 (5 bases). V shed 6 bases and J shed 4 bases, with 13 bases lying between them. Germline loops: CDR1 PRHDT, CDR2 FYEKMQ (reference sequence). The CDR3 length is 14 residues. CDR3 DNA sequence: TGTGCCAGCAGGGGGCTGGGTAACGGAAACACCATATATTTT. It encodes CASRGLGNGNTIYF.